This T cell receptor (beta chain) was observed in a study of early T cells in non-severe SARS-CoV-2 infection. Findings and caveats of the study: Database matching using VDJdb favored anti-spike CD8 responses, with private and CD4 specificities left missing.

V was trimmed by 4 bases and J by 0 bases, leaving 16 bases between them. Germline CDR1 SQVTM, CDR2 ANQGSEA. The CDR3 covers 16 residues. Individually, cDNA molecules had unique molecular identifiers attached to them. MiXCR was run by TCRdb on the 5' RACE reads, yielding one entry per CDR3 protein. The table records some 66,000 distinct CDR3 sequences, 9.1% of them present only once. This clonotype was recorded many times. The antigen is not known. This chain uses TRBV29-1 with TRBJ1-3, with D tentatively TRBD1 (6 bases). The sequenced sample was whole blood. This TCR came from an adult who was a healthcare worker with PCR-confirmed SARS-CoV-2 infection or an uninfected control (not recorded which). The CDR3 DNA sequence: TGCAGCGTTGTATTAACCCAGGGGCTCTCTGGAAACACCATATATTTT. Translating gives CSVVLTQGLSGNTIYF.